The clone carrying this T cell receptor beta chain occurred many times. After removal of 0 bases from V and 6 bases from J, the junction contained 1 base not matched to a gene. From germline, CDR1 is DFQATT and CDR2 SNEGSKA (reference sequence). This CDR3 region has 13 residues. Template switching added a universal primer binding site, and final cDNA carried unique molecular identifiers. TCRdb reanalysed the 5' RACE reads using MiXCR and keeps one entry per CDR3 protein. Of around 100,000 distinct CDR3 sequences detected, about 6% appear once; the ten largest clones hold approximately 12%. This sample is drawn from a study of identical twins.

V gene TRBV20-1 combines with J gene TRBJ1-5, with 8 nucleotides matching TRBD1. This receptor was obtained from a woman between 45 and 60 years old in good health. The sample comprised memory T cells sorted from blood. In nucleotides, the CDR3 is TGCAGTGCTAGAGAAGGGACAGGTCAGCCCCAGCATTTT. This codes for CSAREGTGQPQHF.